These 11 T cell receptor beta chains came from one sample sequenced in a study of T cell responses to AZD1222 COVID-19 vaccine. Assay used: immunoSEQ multiplex PCR; TCRdb lists only in-frame clones, some missing. Here the sample spans approximately 140,000 clones, roughly nine tenths being singletons. The sample in question was peripheral blood, obtained on day 0 of AZD1222 vaccination. Receptors were obtained from an adult in good health.

This chain links TRBV30 with TRBJ1-6; D is undetermined. Germline CDR1 is GTSNPN and CDR2 is SVGIG (reference sequence). The CDR3 contains 16 residues. V was shortened by 0 bases and J by 8 bases, with 17 bases between the two germline ends. In DNA, the CDR3 is TGTGCCTGGAGTGTAGGAGGGCTTCGTCCCGATTCACCCCTCCACTTT. This codes for CAWSVGGLRPDSPLHF.

V is TRBV7-2 and J is TRBJ1-1; D gene ambiguous. Germline lookup yields CDR1 SGHTA and CDR2 FQGNSA. This CDR3 has 13 residues. The germline V and J ends were trimmed by 4 bases and 8 bases, with 14 bases remaining between them. This chain's CDR3 is CASSSLPGTEAFF. Written as DNA, the CDR3 is TGTGCCAGCAGCTCTCTTCCGGGAACCGAAGCTTTCTTT.

This chain uses TRBV9 with TRBJ2-3, with TRBD2 matching 8 bases. V shed 4 bases and J 4 bases; nucleotides not matched to a gene: 14. The CDR3 is 17 amino acids. The germline V gene encodes CDR1 SGDLS and CDR2 YYNGEE. In DNA form, the CDR3 reads TGTGCCAGCAGCCCCCTGGGAAGCGGGAGCGGCGCAGATACGCAGTATTTT. Its translation is CASSPLGSGSGADTQYF. The variable domain in full, with the rest retrieved from reference TRBV9 and TRBJ2-3, is DSGVTQTPKHLITATGQRVTLRCSPRSGDLSVYWYQQSLDQGLQFLIQYYNGEERAKGNILERFSAQQFPDLHSELNLSSLELGDSALYFCASSPLGSGSGADTQYFGPGTRLTVL.

The chain joins TRBV2 to TRBJ1-5; D remains ambiguous. The CDR3 extends over 15 amino acids. V lost 6 bases to trimming and J lost 5 bases, with 17 bases between them. The germline CDR1 and CDR2 sequences are SNHLY and FYNNEI. CDR3 sequence reads: CASRSEGQVDQPQHF. In DNA form, the CDR3 reads TGTGCCAGCAGATCGGAAGGGCAGGTAGATCAGCCCCAGCATTTT. Full variable domain (rest looked up from reference TRBV2 and TRBJ1-5): EPEVTQTPSHQVTQMGQEVILRCVPISNHLYFYWYRQILGQKVEFLVSFYNNEISEKSEIFDDQFSVERPDGSNFTLKIRSTKLEDSAMYFCASRSEGQVDQPQHFGDGTRLSIL.

The count of this clone is one. The CDR3 DNA reads TGTGCCAGCAGTTTATGGCGGGAGAGCTCCTATAATTCACCCCTCCACTTT. Protein sequence: CASSLWRESSYNSPLHF. The chain employs TRBV28 and TRBJ1-6; D is undetermined. The germline V and J ends were trimmed by 0 bases and 0 bases, with 9 bases remaining between them. The CDR3 is made up of 17 amino acids. Looked up from germline, CDR1 is MDHEN and CDR2 is SYDVKM.

CDR3 DNA: TGCAGCGCTGACAGGGGATCGGAGGAGACCCAGTACTTC. Its protein is CSADRGSEETQYF. V and J are TRBV29-1 and TRBJ2-5; 8 positions match TRBD1. Per germline, CDR1 SQVTM and CDR2 ANQGSEA. Trimming removed 7 bases from V and 5 bases from J; junction bases left unmatched: 9. The CDR3 sequence is 13 residues long. Together with reference TRBV29-1 and TRBJ2-5, the CDR3 gives the full variable domain: SAVISQKPSRDICQRGTSLTIQCQVDSQVTMMFWYRQQPGQSLTLIATANQGSEATYESGFVIDKFPISRPNLTFSTLTVSNMSPEDSSIYLCSADRGSEETQYFGPGTRLLVL.

The V and J genes are TRBV7-8 and TRBJ2-1; D uncertain. V was clipped by 4 bases and J by 5 bases, with 6 bases between them. Germline V gene data show CDR1 as SGHVS and CDR2 as FQNEAQ. This CDR3 region has 12 residues. The DNA of the CDR3 is TGTGCCAGCAGCTACCCTGACAATGAGCAGTTCTTC. As protein: CASSYPDNEQFF. Supplemented by reference TRBV7-8 and TRBJ2-1, the full variable domain reads GAGVSQSPRYKVAKRGQDVALRCDPISGHVSLFWYQQALGQGPEFLTYFQNEAQLDKSGLPSDRFFAERPEGSVSTLKIQRTQQEDSAVYLCASSYPDNEQFFGPGTRLTVL.

The V and J genes are TRBV3-1 (or the pseudogene TRBV3-2) and TRBJ2-7, with D uncertain. V shed 6 bases and J shed 6 bases, with 12 bases lying between them. Per the germline V gene, CDR1 is LGHDT and CDR2 is YNNKEL (reference sequence). The CDR3 spans 12 residues. The CDR3 is CASRSKVGEQYF. The CDR3 DNA is TGTGCCAGCAGGTCCAAGGTTGGCGAGCAGTACTTC.

The rearrangement uses TRBV7-2 and TRBJ2-1; D is ambiguous. The CDR3 extends over 13 amino acids. Germline V gene data show CDR1 as SGHTA and CDR2 as FQGNSA. Trimming removed 1 base at V and 2 bases at J, with 3 bases between. CDR3 coding DNA: TGTGCCAGCAGCTTAGGTACCTACAATGAGCAGTTCTTC. This codes for CASSLGTYNEQFF.

This clone has just one count. The chain links TRBV11-1 to TRBJ2-7; the D is unclear. This CDR3 is built from 12 residues. CDR1 SGHAT and CDR2 FQDESV come from the germline V gene (reference sequence). V lost 3 bases to trimming and J lost 3 bases, with 6 bases between them. CDR3 loop: CASSFQDYEQYF. The CDR3 bases are TGTGCCAGCAGCTTCCAAGACTACGAGCAGTACTTC.

The rearrangement links TRBV5-1 to TRBJ2-5, with 9 bases lining up with TRBD1. Losses at the gene ends were 4 bases for V and 2 bases for J; bases not matched to a gene: 3. Per germline, CDR1 SGHRS and CDR2 YFSETQ. The CDR3 covers 14 residues. The CDR3 DNA sequence: TGCGCCAGCAGCCACGGACAGGGGCAAGAGACCCAGTACTTC. It is translated as CASSHGQGQETQYF.